The rows below give T cell receptor beta chains drawn from one sample of a study of blood T cells in healthy people across ages. MiXCR was run by TCRdb on the 5' RACE reads, yielding one entry per CDR3 protein. The sample holds about 570,000 distinct CDR3 sequences, 27% seen once. Sequencing was done on a sample of blood. These TCRs come from a woman between 65 and 79 years old in good health. Each CDR3 is given with its conserved first and last residue. The D gene is left open where the match is weak. Clone sizes are given selectively: once, few, many, or a class where the clone is expanded.

CDR3 DNA: TGCGCCAGCAGCCCAGGAGTCGGTTCCGGTGAGCAGTTCTTC; CDR3 protein: CASSPGVGSGEQFF; D gene: .; V gene: TRBV4-1; clone size: few; J gene: TRBJ2-1
CDR3 DNA: TGCAGTGTGGGACGGACAGGGGATTTAGCTTTCTTT; CDR3 protein: CSVGRTGDLAFF; D gene: TRBD1; V gene: TRBV20-1; clone size: .; J gene: TRBJ1-1
CDR3 DNA: TGCAGCGTTGGGACAGGGGACGAGCAGTACTTC; CDR3 protein: CSVGTGDEQYF; D gene: TRBD1; V gene: TRBV29-1; clone size: .; J gene: TRBJ2-7
CDR3 DNA: TGTGCCAGCACCCGTATGGGGGGCTACACCTTC; CDR3 protein: CASTRMGGYTF; D gene: .; V gene: TRBV5-6; clone size: few; J gene: TRBJ1-2
CDR3 DNA: TGCAGTGCTAGAACTCTAGCGGGGAGCTACGAGCAGTACTTC; CDR3 protein: CSARTLAGSYEQYF; D gene: TRBD2; V gene: TRBV20-1; clone size: few; J gene: TRBJ2-7
CDR3 DNA: TGTGCCAGTACCTACGTGGGCAGGACATATAGCAATCAGCCCCAGCATTTT; CDR3 protein: CASTYVGRTYSNQPQHF; D gene: .; V gene: TRBV19; clone size: .; J gene: TRBJ1-5
CDR3 DNA: TGTGCCAGCGGCACTCGGCTTCGGGAGACCCAGTACTTC; CDR3 protein: CASGTRLRETQYF; D gene: .; V gene: TRBV7-7; clone size: few; J gene: TRBJ2-5
CDR3 DNA: TGCGCCAGCAGTGAGTCTCGGGCGACCCCTGAAAAGGGCTACACCTTC; CDR3 protein: CASSESRATPEKGYTF; D gene: .; V gene: TRBV10-2; clone size: few; J gene: TRBJ1-2
CDR3 DNA: TGCGCCAGCAGCTTAACCGGGACAGGGGGCGATGAGCAGTACTTC; CDR3 protein: CASSLTGTGGDEQYF; D gene: TRBD1; V gene: TRBV5-1; clone size: .; J gene: TRBJ2-5
CDR3 DNA: TGCGCCAGCAGGGACGGGAGCCAAGCTTTCTTT; CDR3 protein: CASRDGSQAFF; D gene: .; V gene: TRBV5-1; clone size: .; J gene: TRBJ1-1
CDR3 DNA: TGTGCCAGCAGCTACGGACAATACCATGGCTACACCTTC; CDR3 protein: CASSYGQYHGYTF; D gene: .; V gene: TRBV6-6; clone size: .; J gene: TRBJ1-2
CDR3 DNA: TGTGCCAGCAGTTTAGCCTCGGGACAGTCCTATGGCTACACCTTC; CDR3 protein: CASSLASGQSYGYTF; D gene: TRBD1; V gene: TRBV27; clone size: .; J gene: TRBJ1-2
CDR3 DNA: TGCAGTGCTAGTAAACTAGCGGGGGGGAACCCCAATGAGCAGTTCTTC; CDR3 protein: CSASKLAGGNPNEQFF; D gene: TRBD2; V gene: TRBV20-1; clone size: .; J gene: TRBJ2-1
CDR3 DNA: TGTGCCACCAGTGACGGGGATCGCAATCAGCCCCAGCATTTT; CDR3 protein: CATSDGDRNQPQHF; D gene: .; V gene: TRBV24-1; clone size: .; J gene: TRBJ1-5
CDR3 DNA: TGTGCCAGCAGCCCCGGGACAGGGACGGGCTACACCTTC; CDR3 protein: CASSPGTGTGYTF; D gene: TRBD1; V gene: TRBV7-6; clone size: .; J gene: TRBJ1-2
CDR3 DNA: TGTGCCAGCAGCCGTTATAAGGCCGAAGATACGCAGTATTTT; CDR3 protein: CASSRYKAEDTQYF; D gene: .; V gene: TRBV7-2; clone size: few; J gene: TRBJ2-3
CDR3 DNA: TGTGCCAGCAGTTTCATTCGGGAAGGGGGGAAAAACATTCAGTACTTC; CDR3 protein: CASSFIREGGKNIQYF; D gene: .; V gene: TRBV6-2/TRBV6-3; clone size: .; J gene: TRBJ2-4
CDR3 DNA: TGCGCCAGCAGCCAAGTCGACAGTAGTGAGCAGTTCTTC; CDR3 protein: CASSQVDSSEQFF; D gene: .; V gene: TRBV4-1; clone size: .; J gene: TRBJ2-1
CDR3 DNA: TGTGCGTCAGAGAGCTCCTATAATTCACCCCTCCACTTT; CDR3 protein: CASESSYNSPLHF; D gene: .; V gene: TRBV25-1; clone size: .; J gene: TRBJ1-6
CDR3 DNA: TGCAGTGCTAGAGAGCTGGAGACCCAGTACTTC; CDR3 protein: CSARELETQYF; D gene: .; V gene: TRBV20-1; clone size: few; J gene: TRBJ2-5
CDR3 DNA: TGTGCCAGCAGCAGAGCGGGGGGGGCAGATACGCAGTATTTT; CDR3 protein: CASSRAGGADTQYF; D gene: TRBD2; V gene: TRBV7-2; clone size: .; J gene: TRBJ2-3
CDR3 DNA: TGCAGCGCTGAGGGGTTGGTGTATGGCTACACCTTC; CDR3 protein: CSAEGLVYGYTF; D gene: .; V gene: TRBV29-1; clone size: .; J gene: TRBJ1-2
CDR3 DNA: TGTGCCAGCAGCCAAGAGGTACTAGCGGGGGCCGGAACCCAGTACTTC; CDR3 protein: CASSQEVLAGAGTQYF; D gene: TRBD2; V gene: TRBV3-1; clone size: .; J gene: TRBJ2-5
CDR3 DNA: TGTGCCAGCAGCTTAAGGGATTCTAGCGGGGGGGCCTACGAGCAGTACTTC; CDR3 protein: CASSLRDSSGGAYEQYF; D gene: TRBD2; V gene: TRBV7-2; clone size: .; J gene: TRBJ2-7
CDR3 DNA: TGTGCCAGCAGCTTAGATTTGGTAGCCAAAAACATTCAGTACTTC; CDR3 protein: CASSLDLVAKNIQYF; D gene: .; V gene: TRBV7-2; clone size: .; J gene: TRBJ2-4
CDR3 DNA: TGCAGTGCCGCCCGAAGACTAGTCACAGATACGCAGTATTTT; CDR3 protein: CSAARRLVTDTQYF; D gene: .; V gene: TRBV20-1; clone size: .; J gene: TRBJ2-3
CDR3 DNA: TGTGCCATCAGGAAGAACACCGGGGAGCTGTTTTTT; CDR3 protein: CAIRKNTGELFF; D gene: .; V gene: TRBV10-3; clone size: few; J gene: TRBJ2-2
CDR3 DNA: TGCAGTGCTAGCTTGGGACACCTACACTCTGGGGCCAACGTCCTGACTTTC; CDR3 protein: CSASLGHLHSGANVLTF; D gene: .; V gene: TRBV20-1; clone size: few; J gene: TRBJ2-6
CDR3 DNA: TGTGCCAGCAGCTTTCTCGGGGCTAGCGGGGGGGCAGGACAAGAGACCCAGTACTTC; CDR3 protein: CASSFLGASGGAGQETQYF; D gene: TRBD2; V gene: TRBV7-8; clone size: few; J gene: TRBJ2-5
CDR3 DNA: TGCAGCGTTGTCGGGCAGGGAATGAACACTGAAGCTTTCTTT; CDR3 protein: CSVVGQGMNTEAFF; D gene: .; V gene: TRBV29-1; clone size: .; J gene: TRBJ1-1
CDR3 DNA: TGTGCCAGCAGCCTGGACAGGGGCAGAGCTTTCTTT; CDR3 protein: CASSLDRGRAFF; D gene: TRBD1; V gene: TRBV7-2; clone size: .; J gene: TRBJ1-1
CDR3 DNA: TGCAGTGCTAGAGACTACCTAGCGGGCCTCGTGGATACGCAGTATTTT; CDR3 protein: CSARDYLAGLVDTQYF; D gene: TRBD2; V gene: TRBV20-1; clone size: few; J gene: TRBJ2-3
CDR3 DNA: TGCGCCAGCAGCCAAAAAAACAACAGGGAATACGAGCAGTACTTC; CDR3 protein: CASSQKNNREYEQYF; D gene: .; V gene: TRBV4-1; clone size: .; J gene: TRBJ2-7
CDR3 DNA: TGCAGTGCTAGAGTAAGGAGCTACGAGCAGTACTTC; CDR3 protein: CSARVRSYEQYF; D gene: .; V gene: TRBV20-1; clone size: .; J gene: TRBJ2-7
CDR3 DNA: TGTGCCAGCAGCTCAGCGGGGGACATTGAGCAGTTCTTC; CDR3 protein: CASSSAGDIEQFF; D gene: TRBD2; V gene: TRBV7-8; clone size: few; J gene: TRBJ2-1
CDR3 DNA: TGTGCCAGCAGTTCACAGGGCCGGGGTGGCTACACCTTC; CDR3 protein: CASSSQGRGGYTF; D gene: .; V gene: TRBV12-3/TRBV12-4; clone size: few; J gene: TRBJ1-2
CDR3 DNA: TGTGCCAGCAGGAGGGACGTGACAGACTGGGAGCAGTACTTC; CDR3 protein: CASRRDVTDWEQYF; D gene: .; V gene: TRBV6-1; clone size: .; J gene: TRBJ2-7
CDR3 DNA: TGTGCCAGCAGCTTAACTGGGGGGCGGAAAATGAACACCGAAGCTTTCTTT; CDR3 protein: CASSLTGGRKMNTEAFF; D gene: .; V gene: TRBV7-6; clone size: .; J gene: TRBJ1-1
CDR3 DNA: TGCGCCAGCAGCCCTACAGGGGCGAACACCGGGGAGCTGTTTTTT; CDR3 protein: CASSPTGANTGELFF; D gene: TRBD1; V gene: TRBV5-1; clone size: few; J gene: TRBJ2-2
CDR3 DNA: TGTGCCAGCAGTCAAACGCTTCGACAGGGAAGCTACACCTTC; CDR3 protein: CASSQTLRQGSYTF; D gene: TRBD1; V gene: TRBV6-2/TRBV6-3; clone size: .; J gene: TRBJ1-2
CDR3 DNA: TGTGCCAGCAGTTACCTAACAGCAGCATATGGCTACACCTTC; CDR3 protein: CASSYLTAAYGYTF; D gene: .; V gene: TRBV6-2/TRBV6-3; clone size: few; J gene: TRBJ1-2
CDR3 DNA: TGCAGCGCCTGGACGAGGGGGACCCAGTACTTC; CDR3 protein: CSAWTRGTQYF; D gene: .; V gene: TRBV29-1; clone size: few; J gene: TRBJ2-5
CDR3 DNA: TGTGCCAGCAGCTCAAGACAGGGGGGCGAGGAGCAGTTCTTC; CDR3 protein: CASSSRQGGEEQFF; D gene: TRBD1; V gene: TRBV9; clone size: few; J gene: TRBJ2-1